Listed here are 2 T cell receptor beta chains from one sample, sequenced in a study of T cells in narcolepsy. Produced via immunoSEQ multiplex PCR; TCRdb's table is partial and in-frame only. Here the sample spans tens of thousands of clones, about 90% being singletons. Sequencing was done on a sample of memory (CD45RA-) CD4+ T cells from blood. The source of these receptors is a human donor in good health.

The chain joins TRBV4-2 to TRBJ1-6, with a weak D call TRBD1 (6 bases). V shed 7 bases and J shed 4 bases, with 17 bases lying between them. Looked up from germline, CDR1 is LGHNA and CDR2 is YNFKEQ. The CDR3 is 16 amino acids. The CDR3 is CASNREFSDYNSPLHF. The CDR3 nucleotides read TGTGCCAGCAACAGGGAATTCAGTGATTATAATTCACCCCTCCACTTT.

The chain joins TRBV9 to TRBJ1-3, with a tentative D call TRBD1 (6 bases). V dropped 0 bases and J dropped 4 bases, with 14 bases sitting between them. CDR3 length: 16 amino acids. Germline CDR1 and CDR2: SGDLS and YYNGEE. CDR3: CASSVEQGSTGNTIYF. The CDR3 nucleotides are TGTGCCAGCAGCGTAGAACAGGGATCTACGGGAAACACCATATATTTT. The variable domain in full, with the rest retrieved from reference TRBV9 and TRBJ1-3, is DSGVTQTPKHLITATGQRVTLRCSPRSGDLSVYWYQQSLDQGLQFLIQYYNGEERAKGNILERFSAQQFPDLHSELNLSSLELGDSALYFCASSVEQGSTGNTIYFGEGSWLTVV.